Listed here is a single TCR beta chain. This sample was taken from a study of cytotoxic CD8 clonotypes in ibrutinib-treated CLL. The method was immunoSEQ multiplex PCR; TCRdb's version includes in-frame clones alone and lacks a portion of them. Of approximately 190,000 clones listed, 79% are singletons. In germline, CDR1 is KGHSH, CDR2 LQKENI. Trimming at V came to 0 bases and at J to 3 bases, leaving 3 bases not matched to a gene. The CDR3 sequence is 18 residues long. The receptor's source is a human donor with chronic lymphocytic leukemia. Sequenced material: PBMCs, taken after 12 months of ibrutinib treatment. This chain connects TRBV18 to TRBJ2-1; 15 bases are shared with TRBD2. The CDR3 here is CASSPPGLAGGLYNEQFF. CDR3 bases: TGTGCCAGCTCACCACCGGGACTAGCGGGAGGACTCTACAATGAGCAGTTCTTC.